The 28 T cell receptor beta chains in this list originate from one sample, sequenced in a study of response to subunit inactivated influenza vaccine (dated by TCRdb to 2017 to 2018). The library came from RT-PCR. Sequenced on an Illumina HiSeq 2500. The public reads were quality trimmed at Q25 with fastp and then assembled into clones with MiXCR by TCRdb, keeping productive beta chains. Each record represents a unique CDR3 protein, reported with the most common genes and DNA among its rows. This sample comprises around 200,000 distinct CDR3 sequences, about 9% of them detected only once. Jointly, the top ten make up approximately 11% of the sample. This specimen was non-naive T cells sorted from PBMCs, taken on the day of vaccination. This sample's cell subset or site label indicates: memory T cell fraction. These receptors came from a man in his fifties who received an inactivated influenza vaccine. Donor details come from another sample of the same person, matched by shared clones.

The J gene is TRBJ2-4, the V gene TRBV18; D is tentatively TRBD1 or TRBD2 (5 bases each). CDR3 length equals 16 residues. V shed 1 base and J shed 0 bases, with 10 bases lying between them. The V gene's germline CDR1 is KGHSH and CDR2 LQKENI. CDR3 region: CASSPQGRAAKNIQYF. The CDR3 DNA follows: TGTGCCAGCTCACCACAGGGACGGGCAGCCAAAAACATTCAGTACTTC.

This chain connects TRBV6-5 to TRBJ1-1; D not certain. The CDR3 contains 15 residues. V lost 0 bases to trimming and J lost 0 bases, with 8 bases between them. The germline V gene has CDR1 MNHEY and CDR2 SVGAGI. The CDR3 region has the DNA TGTGCCAGCAGTTACTCGATCTCGATGAACACTGAAGCTTTCTTT. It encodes CASSYSISMNTEAFF.

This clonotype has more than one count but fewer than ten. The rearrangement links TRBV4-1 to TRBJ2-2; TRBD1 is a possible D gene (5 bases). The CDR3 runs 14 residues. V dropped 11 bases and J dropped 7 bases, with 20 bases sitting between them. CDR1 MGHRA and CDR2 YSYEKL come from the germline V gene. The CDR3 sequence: CASTRFQGNGELFF. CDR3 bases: TGCGCCTCAACAAGATTTCAGGGAAACGGGGAGCTGTTTTTT.

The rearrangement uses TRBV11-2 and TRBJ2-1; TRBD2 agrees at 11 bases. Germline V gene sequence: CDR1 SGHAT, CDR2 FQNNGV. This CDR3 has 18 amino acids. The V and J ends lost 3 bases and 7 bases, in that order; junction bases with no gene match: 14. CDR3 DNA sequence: TGTGCCAGCAGCTTCAATATGGCCGGGACTAGCGGTAAGAATGAGCAGTTCTTC. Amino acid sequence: CASSFNMAGTSGKNEQFF. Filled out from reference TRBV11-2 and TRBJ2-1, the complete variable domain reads EAGVAQSPRYKIIEKRQSVAFWCNPISGHATLYWYQQILGQGPKLLIQFQNNGVVDDSQLPKDRFSAERLKGVDSTLKIQPAKLEDSAVYLCASSFNMAGTSGKNEQFFGPGTRLTVL.

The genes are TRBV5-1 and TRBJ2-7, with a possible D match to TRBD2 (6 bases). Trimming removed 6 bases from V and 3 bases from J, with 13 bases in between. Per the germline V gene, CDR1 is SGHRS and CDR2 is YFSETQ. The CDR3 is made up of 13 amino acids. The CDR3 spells CASKGVEGYEQYF. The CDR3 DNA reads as TGCGCCAGCAAAGGGGTGGAGGGCTACGAGCAGTACTTC. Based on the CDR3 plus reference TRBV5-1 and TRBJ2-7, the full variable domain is KAGVTQTPRYLIKTRGQQVTLSCSPISGHRSVSWYQQTPGQGLQFLFEYFSETQRNKGNFPGRFSGRQFSNSRSEMNVSTLELGDSALYLCASKGVEGYEQYFGPGTRLTVT.

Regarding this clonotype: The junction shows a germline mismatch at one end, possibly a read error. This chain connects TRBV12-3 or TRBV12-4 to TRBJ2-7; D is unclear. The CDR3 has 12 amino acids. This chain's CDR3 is CASSLLGSPPNF. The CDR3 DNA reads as TGTGCCAGCAGTTTACTGGGGTCGCCGCCCAACTTC.

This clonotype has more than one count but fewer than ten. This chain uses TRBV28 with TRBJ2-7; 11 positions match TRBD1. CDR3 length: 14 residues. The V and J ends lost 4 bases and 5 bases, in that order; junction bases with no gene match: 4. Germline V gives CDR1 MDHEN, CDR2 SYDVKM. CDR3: CASSSPGQGDEQYF. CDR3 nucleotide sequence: TGTGCCAGCAGTTCCCCGGGACAGGGGGACGAGCAGTACTTC. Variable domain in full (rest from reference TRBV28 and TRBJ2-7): DVKVTQSSRYLVKRTGEKVFLECVQDMDHENMFWYRQDPGLGLRLIYFSYDVKMKEKGDIPEGYSVSREKKERFSLILESASTNQTSMYLCASSSPGQGDEQYFGPGTRLTVT.

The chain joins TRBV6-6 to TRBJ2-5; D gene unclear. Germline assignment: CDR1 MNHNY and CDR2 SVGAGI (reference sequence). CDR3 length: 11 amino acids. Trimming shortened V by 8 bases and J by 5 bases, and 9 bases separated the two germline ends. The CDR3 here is CASRKGETQYF. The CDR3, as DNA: TGTGCCAGCCGTAAAGGGGAGACCCAGTACTTC.

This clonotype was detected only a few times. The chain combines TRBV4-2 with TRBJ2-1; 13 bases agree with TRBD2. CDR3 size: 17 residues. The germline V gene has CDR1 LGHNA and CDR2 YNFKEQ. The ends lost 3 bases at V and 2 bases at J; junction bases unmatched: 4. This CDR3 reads CASSQKTSGGTYNEQFF. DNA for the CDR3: TGTGCCAGCAGCCAGAAGACTAGCGGGGGGACCTACAATGAGCAGTTCTTC.

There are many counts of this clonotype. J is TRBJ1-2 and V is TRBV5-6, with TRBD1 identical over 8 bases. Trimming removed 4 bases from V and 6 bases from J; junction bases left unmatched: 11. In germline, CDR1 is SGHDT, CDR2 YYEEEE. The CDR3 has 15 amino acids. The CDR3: CASSGFGTGGHGYTF. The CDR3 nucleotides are TGTGCCAGCAGCGGGTTCGGGACAGGCGGCCATGGCTACACCTTC.

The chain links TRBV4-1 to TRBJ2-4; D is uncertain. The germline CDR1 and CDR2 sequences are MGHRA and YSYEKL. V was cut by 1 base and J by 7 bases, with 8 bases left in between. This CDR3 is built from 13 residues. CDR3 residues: CASSQGLGNIQYF. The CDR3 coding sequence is TGCGCCAGCAGCCAAGGACTGGGGAACATTCAGTACTTC.

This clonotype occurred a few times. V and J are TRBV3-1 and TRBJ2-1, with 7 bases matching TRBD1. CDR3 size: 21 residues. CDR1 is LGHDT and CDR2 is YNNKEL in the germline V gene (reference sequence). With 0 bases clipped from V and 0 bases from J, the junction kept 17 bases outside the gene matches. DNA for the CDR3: TGTGCCAGCAGCCAAGATCTCCGCAGGGGGTTCAACCCCGTCTCCTACAATGAGCAGTTCTTC. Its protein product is CASSQDLRRGFNPVSYNEQFF.

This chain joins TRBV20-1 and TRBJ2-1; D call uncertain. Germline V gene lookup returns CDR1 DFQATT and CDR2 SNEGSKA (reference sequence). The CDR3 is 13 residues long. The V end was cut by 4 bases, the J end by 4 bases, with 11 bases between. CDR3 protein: CSATPLVYNEQFF. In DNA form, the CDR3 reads TGCAGTGCTACCCCCTTAGTGTACAATGAGCAGTTCTTC.

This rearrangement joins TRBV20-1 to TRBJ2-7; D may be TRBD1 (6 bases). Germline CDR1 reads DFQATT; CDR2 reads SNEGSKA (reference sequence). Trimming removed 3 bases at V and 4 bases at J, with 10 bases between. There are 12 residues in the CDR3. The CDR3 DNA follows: TGCAGTGCTAGTCCAGGGGAGTACGAGCAGTACTTC. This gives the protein CSASPGEYEQYF.

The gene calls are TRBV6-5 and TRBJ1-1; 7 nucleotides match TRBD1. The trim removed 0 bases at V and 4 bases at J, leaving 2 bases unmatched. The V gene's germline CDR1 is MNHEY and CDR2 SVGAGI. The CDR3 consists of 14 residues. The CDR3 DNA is TGTGCCAGCAGTTACTCCAGGGGGGGCACTGAAGCTTTCTTT. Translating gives CASSYSRGGTEAFF.

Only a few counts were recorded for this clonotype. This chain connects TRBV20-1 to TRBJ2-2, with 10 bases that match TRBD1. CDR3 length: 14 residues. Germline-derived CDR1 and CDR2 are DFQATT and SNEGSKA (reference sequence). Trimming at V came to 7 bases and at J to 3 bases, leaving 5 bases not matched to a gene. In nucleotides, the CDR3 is TGCAGTGTTGGGACAGGGGACTACACCGGGGAGCTGTTTTTT. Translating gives CSVGTGDYTGELFF.

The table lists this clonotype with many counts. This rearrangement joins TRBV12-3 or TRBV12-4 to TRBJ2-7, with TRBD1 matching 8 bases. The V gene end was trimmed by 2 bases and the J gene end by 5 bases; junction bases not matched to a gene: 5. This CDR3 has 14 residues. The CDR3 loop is CASSLLQGAHEQYF. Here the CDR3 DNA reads TGTGCCAGCAGTTTACTTCAGGGGGCTCACGAGCAGTACTTC.

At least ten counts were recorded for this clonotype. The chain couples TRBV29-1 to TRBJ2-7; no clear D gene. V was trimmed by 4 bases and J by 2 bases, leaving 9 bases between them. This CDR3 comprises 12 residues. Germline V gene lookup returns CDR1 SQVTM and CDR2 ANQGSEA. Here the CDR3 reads CSVAGATYEQYF. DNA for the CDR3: TGCAGCGTTGCCGGCGCAACCTACGAGCAGTACTTC.

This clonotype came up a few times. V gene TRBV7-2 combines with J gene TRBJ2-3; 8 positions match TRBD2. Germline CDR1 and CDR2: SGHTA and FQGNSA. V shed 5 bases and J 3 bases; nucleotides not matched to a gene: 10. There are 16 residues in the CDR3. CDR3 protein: CASSPPGGQLTDTQYF. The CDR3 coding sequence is TGTGCCAGCAGCCCCCCGGGAGGGCAGTTAACAGATACGCAGTATTTT.

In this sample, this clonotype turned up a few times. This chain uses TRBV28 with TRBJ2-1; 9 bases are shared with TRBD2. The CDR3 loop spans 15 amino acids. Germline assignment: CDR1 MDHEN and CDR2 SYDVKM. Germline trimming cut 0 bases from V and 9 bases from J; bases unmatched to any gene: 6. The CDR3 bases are TGTGCCAGCAGTTTATGGGGCGGGAGGGCCGGTGAGCAGTTCTTC. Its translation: CASSLWGGRAGEQFF.

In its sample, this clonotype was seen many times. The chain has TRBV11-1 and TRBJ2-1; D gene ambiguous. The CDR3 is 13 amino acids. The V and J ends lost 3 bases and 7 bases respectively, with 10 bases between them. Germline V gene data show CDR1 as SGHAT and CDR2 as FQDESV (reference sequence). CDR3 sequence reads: CASSFLQANEQFF. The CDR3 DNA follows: TGTGCCAGCAGCTTTCTTCAGGCGAATGAGCAGTTCTTC.

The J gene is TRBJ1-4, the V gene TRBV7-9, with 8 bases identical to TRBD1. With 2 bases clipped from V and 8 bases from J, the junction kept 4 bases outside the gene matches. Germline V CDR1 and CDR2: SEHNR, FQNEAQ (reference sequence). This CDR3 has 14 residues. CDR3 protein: CASSLYRGEEKLFF. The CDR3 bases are TGTGCCAGCAGCTTATACAGGGGGGAGGAAAAACTGTTTTTT.

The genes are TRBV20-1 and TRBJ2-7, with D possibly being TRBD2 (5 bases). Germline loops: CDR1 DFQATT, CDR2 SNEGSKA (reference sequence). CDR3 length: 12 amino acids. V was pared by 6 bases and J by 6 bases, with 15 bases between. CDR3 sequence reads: CSATPKGSEQYF. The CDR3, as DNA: TGCAGTGCAACACCCAAAGGGAGCGAGCAGTACTTC.

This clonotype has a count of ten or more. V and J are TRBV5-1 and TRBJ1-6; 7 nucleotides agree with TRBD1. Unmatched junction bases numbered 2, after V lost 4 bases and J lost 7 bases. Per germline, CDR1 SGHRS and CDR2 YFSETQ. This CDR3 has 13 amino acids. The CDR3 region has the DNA TGCGCCAGCAGCGACAGGGAAAATTCACCCCTCCACTTT. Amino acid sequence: CASSDRENSPLHF. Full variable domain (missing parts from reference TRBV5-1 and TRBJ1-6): KAGVTQTPRYLIKTRGQQVTLSCSPISGHRSVSWYQQTPGQGLQFLFEYFSETQRNKGNFPGRFSGRQFSNSRSEMNVSTLELGDSALYLCASSDRENSPLHFGNGTRLTVT.

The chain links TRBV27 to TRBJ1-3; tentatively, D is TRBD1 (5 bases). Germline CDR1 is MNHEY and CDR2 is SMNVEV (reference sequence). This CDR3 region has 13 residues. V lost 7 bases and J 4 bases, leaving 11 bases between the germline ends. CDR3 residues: CASMRGDGNTIYF. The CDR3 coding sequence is TGTGCCAGCATGCGAGGGGACGGAAACACCATATATTTT.

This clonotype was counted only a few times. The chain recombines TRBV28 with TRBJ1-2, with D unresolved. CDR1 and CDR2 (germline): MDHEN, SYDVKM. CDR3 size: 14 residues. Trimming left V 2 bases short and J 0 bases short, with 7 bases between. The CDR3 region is CASSLNLPNYGYTF. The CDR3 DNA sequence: TGTGCCAGCAGTTTAAACCTCCCTAACTATGGCTACACCTTC.

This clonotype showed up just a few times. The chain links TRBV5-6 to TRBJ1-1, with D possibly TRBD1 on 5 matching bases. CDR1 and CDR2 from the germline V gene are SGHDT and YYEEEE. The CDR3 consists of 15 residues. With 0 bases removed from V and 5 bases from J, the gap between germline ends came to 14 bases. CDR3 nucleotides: TGTGCCAGCAGCTTGGAGCCGGGGGAGTTAACTGAAGCTTTCTTT. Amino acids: CASSLEPGELTEAFF.

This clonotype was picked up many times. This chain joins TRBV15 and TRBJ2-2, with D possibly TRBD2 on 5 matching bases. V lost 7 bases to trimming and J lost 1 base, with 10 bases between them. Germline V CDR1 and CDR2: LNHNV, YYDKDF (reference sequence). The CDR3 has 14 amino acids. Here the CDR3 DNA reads TGTGCCACCAAAAGAGGGATGAACACCGGGGAGCTGTTTTTT. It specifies CATKRGMNTGELFF.